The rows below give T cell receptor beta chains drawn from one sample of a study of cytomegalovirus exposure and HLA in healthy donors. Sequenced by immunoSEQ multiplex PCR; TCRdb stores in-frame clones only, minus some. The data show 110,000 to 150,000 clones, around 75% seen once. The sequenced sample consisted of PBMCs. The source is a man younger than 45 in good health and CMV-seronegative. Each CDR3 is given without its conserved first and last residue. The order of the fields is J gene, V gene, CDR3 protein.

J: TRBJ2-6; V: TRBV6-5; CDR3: ASSYSSPGANVLT
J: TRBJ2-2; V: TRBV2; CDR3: ASTSMDTGELF
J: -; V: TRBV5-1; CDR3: ASSLFTGGATYEQY
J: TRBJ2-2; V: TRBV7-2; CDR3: ASSLNAAAGELF
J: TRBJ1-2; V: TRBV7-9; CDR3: ASSLGGYGYT
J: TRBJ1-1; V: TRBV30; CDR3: AWSWQIRDTEAF
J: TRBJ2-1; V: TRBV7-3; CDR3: ASSSPTSGGRYNEQF
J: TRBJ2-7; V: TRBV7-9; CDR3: ASSKREASYEQY
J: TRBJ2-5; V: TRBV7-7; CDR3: ASSSGLNKETQY
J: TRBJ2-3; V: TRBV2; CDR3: ASSESPDTQY
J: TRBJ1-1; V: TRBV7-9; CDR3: ASSLQDPMNTEAF
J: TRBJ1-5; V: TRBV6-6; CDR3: ASSYSGDREQH
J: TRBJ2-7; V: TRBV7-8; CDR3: ASSLRLAGSSYEQY
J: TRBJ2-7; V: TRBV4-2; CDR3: ASSQIAGGSAYEQY
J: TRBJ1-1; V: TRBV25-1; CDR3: ASSGRDNEAF
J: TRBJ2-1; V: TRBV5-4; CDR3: ASSLGGLAGGNYNEQF
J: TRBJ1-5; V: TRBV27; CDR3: ASSYPSNQPQH
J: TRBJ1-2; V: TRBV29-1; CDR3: SVVEGAGYGYT
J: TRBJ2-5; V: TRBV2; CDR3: ASSESRNQETQY
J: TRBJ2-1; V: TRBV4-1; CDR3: ASSQGVREYYNEQF
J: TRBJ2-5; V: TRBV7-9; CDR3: ASSARRVETQY
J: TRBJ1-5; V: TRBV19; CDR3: AAGGGQPQH
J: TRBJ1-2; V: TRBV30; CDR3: AWASGDRGYGYT
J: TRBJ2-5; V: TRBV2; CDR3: ASNPQWVGETQY
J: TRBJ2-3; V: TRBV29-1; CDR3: SVEVSVQPTDTQY
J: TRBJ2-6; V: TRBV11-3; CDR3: ASSFSTGANVLT
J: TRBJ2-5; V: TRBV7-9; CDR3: ASSFGGGETQY
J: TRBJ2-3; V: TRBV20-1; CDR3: SARYSDTQY
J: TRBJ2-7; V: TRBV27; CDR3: ASSPPRGEQY
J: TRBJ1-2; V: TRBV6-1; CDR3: ASSEYTVNYGYT
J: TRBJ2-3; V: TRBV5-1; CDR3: ASSLEWSPTDTQY
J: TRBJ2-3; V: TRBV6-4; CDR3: ASSYGLAGGLDTQY
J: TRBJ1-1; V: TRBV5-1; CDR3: ASSLGSQAMNTEAF
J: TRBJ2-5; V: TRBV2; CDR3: ASIGQGGETQY
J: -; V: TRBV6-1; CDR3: ASSEAGYEQY
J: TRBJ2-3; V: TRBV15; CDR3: ATSRDAQVTDTQY
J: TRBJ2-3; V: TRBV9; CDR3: ASSSRTSGVTDTQY
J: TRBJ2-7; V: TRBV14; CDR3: ASSQGLLYEQY
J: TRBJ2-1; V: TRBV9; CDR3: ASSAAGGPYNEQF
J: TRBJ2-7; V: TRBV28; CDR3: ASRPNNRLQY
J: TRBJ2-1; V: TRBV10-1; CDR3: ASPGQPNNEQF
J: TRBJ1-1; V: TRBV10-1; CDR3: ASSEQQGAEAF
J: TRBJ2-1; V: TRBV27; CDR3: ASSFLAGGPNEQF
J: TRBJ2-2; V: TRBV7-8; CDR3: ASSILEASSDTGELF
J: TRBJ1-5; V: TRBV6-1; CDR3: ASSEAGLYSNQPQH
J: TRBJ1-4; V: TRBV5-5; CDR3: ASSFQNEKLF